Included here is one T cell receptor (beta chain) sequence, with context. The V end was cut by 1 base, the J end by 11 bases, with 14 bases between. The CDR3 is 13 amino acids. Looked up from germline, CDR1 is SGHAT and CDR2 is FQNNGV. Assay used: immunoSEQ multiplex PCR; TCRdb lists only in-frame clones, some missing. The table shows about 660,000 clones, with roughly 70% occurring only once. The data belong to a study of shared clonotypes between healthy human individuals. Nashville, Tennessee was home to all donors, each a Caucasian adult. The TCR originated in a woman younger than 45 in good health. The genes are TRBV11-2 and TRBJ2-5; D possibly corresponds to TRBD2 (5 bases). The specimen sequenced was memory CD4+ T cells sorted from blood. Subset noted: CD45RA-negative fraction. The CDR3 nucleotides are TGTGCCAGCAGCTTAGTGGACGGGGTAGGGCAGTACTTC. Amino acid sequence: CASSLVDGVGQYF.